Presented here are 13 T cell receptor beta chains from one specimen sequenced in a study of blood T cell repertoires in COVID-19. Produced via immunoSEQ multiplex PCR; TCRdb's table is partial and in-frame only. Of about 160,000 clones in the sample, roughly 87% were seen once. The specimen was PBMCs or T cells enriched from blood (not recorded which). All receptors derive from a woman in her fifties or sixties who had recovered from COVID-19.

The rearrangement uses TRBV9 and TRBJ2-5; the D gene is possibly TRBD2 (6 bases). This CDR3 region has 14 residues. V was shortened by 4 bases and J by 7 bases, with 17 bases between the two germline ends. Germline V gene sequence: CDR1 SGDLS, CDR2 YYNGEE. In DNA form, the CDR3 reads TGTGCCAGCAGCAAAGAGGACGCGCGGGGGACCCAGTACTTC. It specifies CASSKEDARGTQYF.

The chain uses TRBV9 and TRBJ2-2, with 8 bases that match TRBD1. The germline gives CDR1 SGDLS, CDR2 YYNGEE. This CDR3 contains 16 residues. After removal of 5 bases from V and 1 base from J, the junction contained 7 bases not matched to a gene. CDR3 DNA sequence: TGTGCCAGCAGTCAGGGGGCGACCCGGAACACCGGGGAGCTGTTTTTT. This codes for CASSQGATRNTGELFF.

The gene calls are TRBV7-3 and TRBJ1-2; the D gene is possibly TRBD1 (5 bases). The CDR3 runs 14 residues. Germline V lookup: CDR1 SGHTA, CDR2 FQGTGA. V gave up 1 base and J gave up 5 bases, with 11 bases separating them. DNA for the CDR3: TGTGCCAGCAGCTTAAATCCAGGGTTGTATGGCTACACCTTC. The encoded protein is CASSLNPGLYGYTF.

The chain combines TRBV4-3 with TRBJ1-3, with 8 nucleotides matching TRBD1. This CDR3 spans 16 amino acids. The V gene's germline CDR1 is LGHNA and CDR2 YSLEER. V gave up 0 bases and J gave up 9 bases; unmatched junction bases: 10. CDR3 sequence (DNA): TGCGCCAGCAGCCAAGATCTGCGGACAGGGTCGTCCACCATATATTTT. This sequence encodes CASSQDLRTGSSTIYF.

This chain links TRBV11-1 with TRBJ1-4; possible D gene TRBD1, 5 bases. CDR1 SGHAT and CDR2 FQDESV come from the germline V gene (reference sequence). V lost 4 bases to trimming and J lost 8 bases, with 11 bases between them. The CDR3 spans 13 residues. CDR3 amino acids: CASSSRQTEKLFF. The CDR3 region has the DNA TGTGCCAGCAGCTCCCGACAGACGGAAAAACTGTTTTTT. Variable domain in full (rest from reference TRBV11-1 and TRBJ1-4): EAEVAQSPRYKITEKSQAVAFWCDPISGHATLYWYRQILGQGPELLVQFQDESVVDDSQLPKDRFSAERLKGVDSTLKIQPAELGDSAMYLCASSSRQTEKLFFGSGTQLSVL.

The chain recombines TRBV27 with TRBJ1-1, with 9 nucleotides matching TRBD1. The CDR3 runs to 15 residues. Germline V gene sequence: CDR1 MNHEY, CDR2 SMNVEV (reference sequence). The trim removed 0 bases at V and 4 bases at J, leaving 3 bases unmatched. CDR3 bases: TGTGCCAGCAGTTTATCGAAGACAGGGGGCACTGAAGCTTTCTTT. This encodes CASSLSKTGGTEAFF.

The gene calls are TRBV6-5 and TRBJ2-3, with 7 nucleotides matching TRBD1. CDR1 is MNHEY, CDR2 SVGAGI, per germline. The ends lost 6 bases at V and 4 bases at J; junction bases unmatched: 4. CDR3 length: 13 residues. The CDR3 is CASRRGPPDTQYF. The DNA for the CDR3 is TGTGCCAGCAGGAGGGGGCCCCCAGATACGCAGTATTTT.

The genes are TRBV28 and TRBJ1-5; D possibly corresponds to TRBD1 (5 bases). Germline V gene sequence: CDR1 MDHEN, CDR2 SYDVKM. Trimming shortened V by 4 bases and J by 2 bases, and 6 bases separated the two germline ends. The CDR3 consists of 13 residues. The CDR3 loop is CASSSRGNQPQHF. The CDR3 DNA sequence: TGTGCCAGCAGTTCCAGGGGCAATCAGCCCCAGCATTTT.

The gene calls are TRBV5-4 and TRBJ2-1, with D possibly matching TRBD1 (6 bases). The V end was cut by 4 bases, the J end by 6 bases, with 14 bases between. The V gene's germline CDR1 is SGHNT and CDR2 YYREEE (reference sequence). The CDR3 extends over 14 amino acids. The CDR3 loop reads CASSLGQSLNEQFF. CDR3 nucleotide sequence: TGTGCCAGCAGCCTCGGACAGAGCCTCAATGAGCAGTTCTTC.

This clone was recorded only once. CDR3 sequence: CASSQQQGGSYNEQFF. The DNA for the CDR3 is TGCGCCAGCAGCCAGCAACAGGGCGGCTCCTACAATGAGCAGTTCTTC. The chain is built from TRBV4-3 and TRBJ2-1; D perhaps matches TRBD1 (6 bases). Germline-derived CDR1 and CDR2 are LGHNA and YSLEER. The CDR3 spans 16 residues. V was pared by 3 bases and J by 0 bases, with 12 bases between.

The chain has TRBV7-9 and TRBJ1-1, with D uncertain. The CDR3 has 13 residues. With 1 base removed from V and 5 bases from J, the gap between germline ends came to 8 bases. Germline values: CDR1 SEHNR, CDR2 FQNEAQ (reference sequence). CDR3 bases: TGTGCCAGCAGCTTAGTGTCGCAGACTGAAGCTTTCTTT. Translation: CASSLVSQTEAFF.

This chain joins TRBV10-3 and TRBJ2-1; D is possibly TRBD2 (6 bases). Germline lookup yields CDR1 ENHRY and CDR2 SYGVKD. The CDR3 has 16 amino acids. V was pared by 6 bases and J by 2 bases, with 17 bases between. The CDR3 DNA is TGTGCCATCAGCCCTCGGGGCGGGACTGCCTACAATGAGCAGTTCTTC. Translation gives CAISPRGGTAYNEQFF.

The V gene is TRBV4-1, the J gene TRBJ1-4; D unclear. Germline loops: CDR1 MGHRA, CDR2 YSYEKL. The length of the CDR3 is 16 residues. The germline V and J ends were trimmed by 0 bases and 2 bases, with 10 bases remaining between them. This CDR3 is CASSQEIQVTNEKLFF. CDR3 coding DNA: TGCGCCAGCAGCCAAGAAATCCAGGTGACTAATGAAAAACTGTTTTTT.